Listed here are 24 T cell receptor beta chains from one sample, sequenced in a study of T cells after yellow fever vaccination. MiXCR, run by TCRdb on the 5' RACE reads, gives a single entry per CDR3 protein. The table has about 310,000 distinct CDR3 sequences, around 3.6% seen once; the top ten hold around 20%. The sample in question was PBMCs, obtained on the day of the yellow fever booster vaccination. The origin of the receptors is a man aged 18 to 29 who received the YFV17D yellow fever vaccine.

This clonotype has ten or more counts. The genes are TRBV6-1 and TRBJ2-6; perhaps TRBD1 as D (6 bases). Germline values: CDR1 MNHNS, CDR2 SASEGT. V was pared by 8 bases and J by 1 base, with 12 bases between. There are 15 residues in the CDR3. The CDR3 sequence: CASLFGQSGANVLTF. Written as DNA, the CDR3 is TGTGCCAGCCTCTTCGGACAGTCTGGGGCCAACGTCCTGACTTTC.

In its sample, this clonotype was seen many times. The rearrangement links TRBV6-1 to TRBJ2-1; no definite D call. The CDR3 runs to 11 residues. Trimming took 7 bases from V and 7 from J, leaving 8 bases between them. Per the germline V gene, CDR1 is MNHNS and CDR2 is SASEGT. The CDR3 region has the DNA TGTGCCAGCATTCATGGGAATGAGCAGTTCTTC. Translated: CASIHGNEQFF.

This clonotype occurred a few times. The CDR3 region is CASSLGAGGNDEQFF. The CDR3 coding sequence is TGCGCCAGCAGCTTGGGAGCGGGGGGGAACGATGAGCAGTTCTTC. This chain connects TRBV5-1 to TRBJ2-1, with 10 bases lining up with TRBD2. The CDR3 runs 15 residues. V lost 0 bases and J lost 8; bases outside the gene matches: 5. Looked up from germline, CDR1 is SGHRS and CDR2 is YFSETQ.

In this sample, this clonotype turned up many times. The chain is built from TRBV7-3 and TRBJ2-1; the D gene is possibly TRBD1 (6 bases). Per the germline V gene, CDR1 is SGHTA and CDR2 is FQGTGA. The CDR3 extends over 14 amino acids. The V and J ends lost 2 bases and 10 bases respectively, with 15 bases between them. Here the CDR3 DNA reads TGTGCCAGCAGCTTACTCCCGGGACAAAGAGAGCAGTTCTTC. Translation gives CASSLLPGQREQFF.

There are a few counts of this clonotype. V and J are TRBV15 and TRBJ2-7, with TRBD2 matching 12 bases. V dropped 0 bases and J dropped 6; count of bases not matched to a gene: 12. The CDR3 sequence is 18 residues long. Germline assignment: CDR1 LNHNV and CDR2 YYDKDF (reference sequence). CDR3 sequence reads: CATSRDLLLAGGPGEQYF. CDR3 nucleotide sequence: TGTGCCACCAGCAGAGACCTCCTGCTAGCGGGGGGGCCCGGCGAGCAGTACTTC.

This clonotype appeared many times. The chain recombines TRBV20-1 with TRBJ1-2, with a possible D match to TRBD1 (5 bases). Trimming removed 0 bases at V and 4 bases at J, with 6 bases between. The CDR3 runs 12 residues. Germline V gives CDR1 DFQATT, CDR2 SNEGSKA (reference sequence). CDR3 region: CSAREQVYGYTF. The CDR3 DNA reads TGCAGTGCTAGAGAACAGGTCTATGGCTACACCTTC.

This clonotype was counted ten times or more. The CDR3 bases are TGTGCCAGCAGCCCCCCAGGGGCAACTAATGAAAAACTGTTTTTT. Protein product: CASSPPGATNEKLFF. This chain joins TRBV7-9 and TRBJ1-4, with a weak D call TRBD1 (6 bases). Between the trimmed V and J ends, which lost 5 bases and 0 bases, there was a span of 10 bases. The CDR3 has 15 residues. Looked up from germline, CDR1 is SEHNR and CDR2 is FQNEAQ (reference sequence).

The table lists this clonotype with many counts. The J gene is TRBJ1-5, the V gene TRBV7-2; D possibly corresponds to TRBD1 (5 bases). Germline assignment: CDR1 SGHTA and CDR2 FQGNSA. The CDR3 is made up of 15 amino acids. Trimming left V 1 base short and J 5 bases short, with 12 bases between. Here the CDR3 reads CASSLEGRVDQPQHF. The CDR3, as DNA: TGTGCCAGCAGCTTAGAGGGGAGAGTGGATCAGCCCCAGCATTTT. Looking up the rest from reference TRBV7-2 and TRBJ1-5 gives the full variable domain: GAGVSQSPSNKVTEKGKDVELRCDPISGHTALYWYRQSLGQGLEFLIYFQGNSAPDKSGLPSDRFSAERTGGSVSTLTIQRTQQEDSAVYLCASSLEGRVDQPQHFGDGTRLSIL.

This sequence joins TRBV2 and TRBJ2-7; D is perhaps TRBD2 (5 bases). Trimming took 0 bases from V and 9 from J, leaving 9 bases between them. Looked up from germline, CDR1 is SNHLY and CDR2 is FYNNEI. The length of the CDR3 is 12 residues. The chain's CDR3 is CASSEARRVQYV. The DNA for the CDR3 is TGTGCCAGCAGTGAAGCTAGGCGGGTGCAGTACGTC.

This clonotype was found many times. The rearrangement joins TRBV10-2 to TRBJ1-2, with 8 positions matching TRBD1. Per germline, CDR1 WSHSY and CDR2 SAAADI. J gave up 0 bases and V 8 bases, and 11 bases lay outside the gene matches. CDR3 length: 16 amino acids. In DNA form, the CDR3 reads TGCGCCAGCTCCTACGGGACAGGCCGAGCTAACTATGGCTACACCTTC. Protein: CASSYGTGRANYGYTF.

This chain joins TRBV7-8 and TRBJ2-2, with 8 bases that match TRBD1. The V gene end was trimmed by 5 bases and the J gene end by 6 bases; junction bases not matched to a gene: 5. CDR3 length: 14 residues. Looked up from germline, CDR1 is SGHVS and CDR2 is FQNEAQ. The CDR3 sequence: CASSARTGSGELFF. CDR3 bases: TGTGCCAGCAGCGCCCGGACAGGGTCCGGGGAGCTGTTTTTT.

This clonotype was detected ten times or more. The gene calls are TRBV7-2 and TRBJ2-2; D is ambiguous. CDR3 length: 13 amino acids. With 5 bases removed from V and 4 bases from J, the gap between germline ends came to 8 bases. Germline V lookup: CDR1 SGHTA, CDR2 FQGNSA. In DNA, the CDR3 is TGTGCCAGCAGCCACTCGGGCACCGGGGAGCTGTTTTTT. Translating gives CASSHSGTGELFF.

This clonotype was recorded many times. V is TRBV5-1 and J is TRBJ1-1; TRBD1 matches at 10 bases. After removal of 4 bases from V and 4 bases from J, the junction contained 7 bases not matched to a gene. The germline gives CDR1 SGHRS, CDR2 YFSETQ. This CDR3 spans 15 amino acids. In DNA form, the CDR3 reads TGCGCCAGCAGCCAGACCGGGACAGGGGCCACTGAAGCTTTCTTT. Encoded protein: CASSQTGTGATEAFF.

This clonotype was found a few times. The V and J genes are TRBV21-1 and TRBJ2-2; TRBD2, as called in the table, went unchecked against the DNA. TRBV21-1 is marked as a pseudogene. CDR3 length: 16 amino acids. CDR3 nucleotide sequence: TGTGCCAGCAGCAAAATCTTTGCGGGTTCCACCGGGGAGCTGTTTTTT. As protein: CASSKIFAGSTGELFF.

At least ten counts were recorded for this clonotype. The chain employs TRBV5-1 and TRBJ2-1; 13 nucleotides agree with TRBD2. V was clipped by 4 bases and J by 5 bases; unmatched bases: 3. CDR3 length equals 15 residues. Germline V gives CDR1 SGHRS, CDR2 YFSETQ. CDR3 region: CASSRGLAGHNEQFF. DNA for the CDR3: TGCGCCAGCAGCAGGGGACTAGCGGGGCACAATGAGCAGTTCTTC.

This clonotype occurred a few times. V is TRBV20-1 and J is TRBJ2-1; D remains unclear. The V end lost 0 bases, the J end lost 4 bases, and 13 bases lay between the germline ends. In germline, CDR1 is DFQATT, CDR2 SNEGSKA (reference sequence). The CDR3 runs to 15 residues. This CDR3 is CSARDPTLEYNEQFF. In DNA, the CDR3 is TGCAGTGCTAGAGATCCGACGCTAGAATACAATGAGCAGTTCTTC.

The chain uses TRBV7-8 and TRBJ2-7; 7 nucleotides line up with TRBD2. Germline V gene data show CDR1 as SGHVS and CDR2 as FQNEAQ. The V and J ends lost 4 bases and 1 base, in that order; junction bases with no gene match: 4. This CDR3 comprises 14 residues. The CDR3: CASSYQRGSYEQYF. In DNA form, the CDR3 reads TGTGCCAGCAGCTATCAGCGGGGATCCTACGAGCAGTACTTC.

This clonotype has only a few counts. The gene calls are TRBV7-3 and TRBJ2-7; 13 bases agree with TRBD2. Trimming removed 2 bases from V and 2 bases from J; junction bases left unmatched: 9. In germline, CDR1 is SGHTA, CDR2 FQGTGA. The CDR3 totals 18 residues. CDR3 sequence reads: CASSLGATSGGPTYEQYF. The CDR3 nucleotides are TGTGCCAGCAGCTTAGGAGCGACTAGCGGGGGGCCCACCTACGAGCAGTACTTC.

At least ten counts were recorded for this clonotype. The V call is TRBV5-4, the J call TRBJ2-3; TRBD2 is a possible D gene (6 bases). The CDR3 extends over 16 amino acids. V lost 1 base to trimming and J lost 5 bases, with 17 bases between them. Germline-derived CDR1 and CDR2 are SGHNT and YYREEE (reference sequence). CDR3 region: CASSLIAGPRVDTQYF. DNA for the CDR3: TGTGCCAGCAGCTTGATTGCGGGGCCTAGGGTAGATACGCAGTATTTT.

In its sample, this clonotype was seen many times. The chain joins TRBV7-2 to TRBJ1-6; TRBD1 aligns across 9 bases. From germline, CDR1 is SGHTA and CDR2 FQGNSA. Germline trimming cut 3 bases from V and 8 bases from J; bases unmatched to any gene: 20. CDR3 length: 20 residues. Here the CDR3 reads CASSFALPDRGRFFDSPLHF. In DNA, the CDR3 is TGTGCCAGCAGCTTTGCGCTGCCGGACAGGGGTCGGTTTTTTGATTCACCCCTCCACTTT. Based on the CDR3 plus reference TRBV7-2 and TRBJ1-6, the full variable domain is GAGVSQSPSNKVTEKGKDVELRCDPISGHTALYWYRQSLGQGLEFLIYFQGNSAPDKSGLPSDRFSAERTGGSVSTLTIQRTQQEDSAVYLCASSFALPDRGRFFDSPLHFGNGTRLTVT.

The chain carries TRBV4-3 and TRBJ2-3; D gene ambiguous. V was trimmed by 4 bases and J by 2 bases, leaving 19 bases between them. Germline V CDR1 and CDR2: LGHNA, YSLEER. The CDR3 spans 17 residues. CDR3 sequence (DNA): TGCGCCAGCAGCCCGATCCCCTATCCCCTTTCCACAGATACGCAGTATTTT. This sequence encodes CASSPIPYPLSTDTQYF.

This clonotype was observed many times. The limits of the CDR3 on the DNA are not certain, so only TCRdb's listed CDR3 is given. CDR3: CASYRCGSYEQYV. This rearrangement joins TRBV23-1 to TRBJ2-7; the table assigns TRBD1, which was not confirmed against the DNA. TRBV23-1 is marked as an open reading frame, function uncertain. The CDR3 extends over 13 residues, inclusive of both ends.

The chain is built from TRBV20-1 and TRBJ2-1, with 8 bases fitting TRBD2. The CDR3 runs to 15 residues. Germline trimming cut 0 bases from V and 7 bases from J; bases unmatched to any gene: 8. Germline loops: CDR1 DFQATT, CDR2 SNEGSKA (reference sequence). The CDR3 sequence is CSARDRATSENEQFF. CDR3 sequence (DNA): TGCAGTGCTAGAGATCGCGCGACTAGCGAAAATGAGCAGTTCTTC.

This clonotype was seen more than once but under ten times. The gene calls are TRBV5-1 and TRBJ1-4, with D possibly TRBD1 on 5 matching bases. V was trimmed by 4 bases and J by 5 bases, leaving 12 bases between them. The CDR3 runs 14 residues. Germline loops: CDR1 SGHRS, CDR2 YFSETQ. The chain's CDR3 is CASSPSTENEKLFF. DNA for the CDR3: TGCGCCAGCAGCCCATCGACAGAGAATGAAAAACTGTTTTTT.